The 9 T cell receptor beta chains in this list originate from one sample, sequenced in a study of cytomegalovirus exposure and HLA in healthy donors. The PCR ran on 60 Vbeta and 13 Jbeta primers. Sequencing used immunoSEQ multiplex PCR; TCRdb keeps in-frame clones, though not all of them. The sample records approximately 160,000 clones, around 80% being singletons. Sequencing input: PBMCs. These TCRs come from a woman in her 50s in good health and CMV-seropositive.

CDR3 protein: CASSVGGVFGGTEAFF. CDR3 in DNA: TGTGCCAGCAGCGTAGGCGGGGTATTCGGGGGCACTGAAGCTTTCTTT. The gene calls are TRBV9 and TRBJ1-1, with D possibly being TRBD1 (5 bases). The CDR3 is made up of 16 amino acids. The germline V and J ends were trimmed by 0 bases and 4 bases, with 16 bases remaining between them. From germline, CDR1 is SGDLS and CDR2 YYNGEE.

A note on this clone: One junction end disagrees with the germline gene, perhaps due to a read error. CDR3 sequence reads: CASSLGGTHQETQYF. Here the CDR3 DNA reads TGTGCTAGCAGCTTAGGCGGGACCCACCAAGAGACCCAGTACTTC. The V call is TRBV7-7, the J call TRBJ2-5, with D perhaps TRBD2 (6 bases). This CDR3 comprises 15 residues. Germline lookup yields CDR1 SSHAT and CDR2 FNYEAQ (reference sequence). The whole variable domain, filled in from reference TRBV7-7 and TRBJ2-5, reads GAGVSQSPRYKVTKRGQDVTLRCDPISSHATLYWYQQALGQGPEFLTYFNYEAQPDKSGLPSDRFSAERPEGSISTLTIQRTEQRDSAMYRCASSLGGTHQETQYFGPGTRLLVL.

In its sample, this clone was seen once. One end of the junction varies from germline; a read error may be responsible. The DNA of the CDR3 is TGTGCCAGCAGCCCCGCCTGGCCCAAATTAAATCAGTCCCAGCATTTT. Its protein is CASSPAWPKLNQSQHF. The chain links TRBV5-8 to TRBJ1-5; D is undetermined. The CDR3 runs 16 residues. The V gene's germline CDR1 is SGHTS and CDR2 YDEGEE. The variable domain in full, completed from reference TRBV5-8 and TRBJ1-5, reads EAGVTQSPTHLIKTRGQQATLRCSPISGHTSVYWYQQALGLGLQFLLWYDEGEERNRGNFPPRFSGRQFPNYSSELNVNALELEDSALYLCASSPAWPKLNQSQHFGDGTRLSIL.

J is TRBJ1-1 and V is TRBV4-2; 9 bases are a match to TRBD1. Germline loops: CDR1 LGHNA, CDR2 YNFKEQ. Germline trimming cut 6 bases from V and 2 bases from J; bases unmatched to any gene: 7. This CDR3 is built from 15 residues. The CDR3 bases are TGTGCCAGCAGGCCTCCGGGACAGGGTAACACTGAAGCTTTCTTT. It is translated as CASRPPGQGNTEAFF.

The CDR3 DNA follows: TGCGCCAGCAGCCCGACCCAAGGTCCGGGGGGGGAGACCCAGTACTTC. This gives the protein CASSPTQGPGGETQYF. The chain carries TRBV5-1 and TRBJ2-5; 8 bases fit TRBD2. V dropped 4 bases and J dropped 5; count of bases not matched to a gene: 13. The CDR3 spans 16 residues. Per the germline V gene, CDR1 is SGHRS and CDR2 is YFSETQ.

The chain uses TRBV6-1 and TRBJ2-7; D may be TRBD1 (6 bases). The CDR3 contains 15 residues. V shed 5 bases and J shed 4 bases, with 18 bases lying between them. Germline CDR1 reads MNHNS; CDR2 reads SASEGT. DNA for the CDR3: TGTGCCAGCAGTCCACCGGGACACCTGTCTTACGAGCAGTACTTC. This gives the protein CASSPPGHLSYEQYF.

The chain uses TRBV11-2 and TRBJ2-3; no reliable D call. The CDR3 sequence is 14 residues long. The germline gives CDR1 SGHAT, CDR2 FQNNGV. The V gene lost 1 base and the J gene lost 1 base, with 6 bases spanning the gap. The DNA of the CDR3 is TGTGCCAGCAGCTTAGCACTCGGCACAGATACGCAGTATTTT. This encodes CASSLALGTDTQYF.

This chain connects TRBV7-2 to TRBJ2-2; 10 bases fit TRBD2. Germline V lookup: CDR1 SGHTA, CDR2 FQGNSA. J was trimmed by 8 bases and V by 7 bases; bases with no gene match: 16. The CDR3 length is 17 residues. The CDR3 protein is CASTARTSGTTQGELFF. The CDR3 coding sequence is TGTGCCAGCACCGCGCGTACTAGCGGGACCACTCAGGGGGAGCTGTTTTTT.

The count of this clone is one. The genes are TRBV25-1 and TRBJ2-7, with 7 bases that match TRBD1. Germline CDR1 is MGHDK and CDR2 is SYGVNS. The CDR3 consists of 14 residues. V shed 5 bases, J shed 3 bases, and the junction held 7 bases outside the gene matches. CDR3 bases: TGTGCCAGCAGTATCCCGGGACAGCACTACGAGCAGTACTTC. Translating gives CASSIPGQHYEQYF.